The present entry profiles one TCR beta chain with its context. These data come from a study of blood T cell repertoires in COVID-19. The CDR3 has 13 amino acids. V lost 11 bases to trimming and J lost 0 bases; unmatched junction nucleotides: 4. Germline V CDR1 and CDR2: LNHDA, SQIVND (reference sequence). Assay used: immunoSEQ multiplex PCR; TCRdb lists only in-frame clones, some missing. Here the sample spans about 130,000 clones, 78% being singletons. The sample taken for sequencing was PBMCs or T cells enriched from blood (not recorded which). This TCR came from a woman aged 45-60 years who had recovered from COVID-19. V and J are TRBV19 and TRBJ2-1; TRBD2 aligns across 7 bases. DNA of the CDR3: TGTGCCGGGGAGGGGAGCTCCTACAATGAGCAGTTCTTC. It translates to CAGEGSSYNEQFF.